This T cell receptor beta chain was sequenced during a study of glioma-infiltrating T cells after dendritic cell vaccination. Findings and limits, study-wide: Only a small number of patients had complete blood and tumor samples.

Assay: immunoSEQ multiplex PCR; the TCRdb copy retains only in-frame clones and omits some. The sample has fewer than 85,000 clones, roughly 79% seen once. Trimming removed 3 bases from V and 0 bases from J; junction bases left unmatched: 12. The CDR3 loop spans 20 amino acids. CDR1 and CDR2 from the germline V gene are LNHDA and SQIVND (reference sequence). On this clone: The antigen is not known.

This chain connects TRBV19 to TRBJ2-1, with TRBD2 identical over 12 bases. This TCR was sampled from a human donor with glioblastoma. The sequences come from blood, collected before dendritic cell vaccination. The CDR3 DNA follows: TGTGCCAGTAGTATGGAGATACTAGCGGGGGGCGGGAGCTCCTACAATGAGCAGTTCTTC. Protein: CASSMEILAGGGSSYNEQFF. Supplemented by reference TRBV19 and TRBJ2-1, the full variable domain reads DGGITQSPKYLFRKEGQNVTLSCEQNLNHDAMYWYRQDPGQGLRLIYYSQIVNDFQKGDIAEGYSVSREKKESFPLTVTSAQKNPTAFYLCASSMEILAGGGSSYNEQFFGPGTRLTVL.